This T cell receptor (beta chain) was identified during a study of blood T cell repertoires in COVID-19. Overall study: Either two negative PCRs, clearance, or symptom resolution qualified Cohort 3 donors as recovered.

Using immunoSEQ multiplex PCR, the repertoire was profiled, and TCRdb retains in-frame clones only, with some absent. This table holds roughly 160,000 clones, around 80% found once. Germline assignment: CDR1 MNHEY and CDR2 SVGEGT. With 5 bases removed from V and 6 bases from J, the gap between germline ends came to 23 bases. This CDR3 comprises 17 residues. This chain uses TRBV6-2 or TRBV6-3 with TRBJ2-1; no clear D. This clonotype was sampled from a woman aged 70-85 years in a cohort exposed to, infected with or recovered from COVID-19 (not recorded which). What was sequenced was PBMCs or T cells enriched from blood (not recorded which). The CDR3 sequence: CASSPVVVGRRGNEQFF. The CDR3, as DNA: TGTGCCAGCAGTCCCGTCGTGGTAGGCAGGCGTGGCAATGAGCAGTTCTTC.